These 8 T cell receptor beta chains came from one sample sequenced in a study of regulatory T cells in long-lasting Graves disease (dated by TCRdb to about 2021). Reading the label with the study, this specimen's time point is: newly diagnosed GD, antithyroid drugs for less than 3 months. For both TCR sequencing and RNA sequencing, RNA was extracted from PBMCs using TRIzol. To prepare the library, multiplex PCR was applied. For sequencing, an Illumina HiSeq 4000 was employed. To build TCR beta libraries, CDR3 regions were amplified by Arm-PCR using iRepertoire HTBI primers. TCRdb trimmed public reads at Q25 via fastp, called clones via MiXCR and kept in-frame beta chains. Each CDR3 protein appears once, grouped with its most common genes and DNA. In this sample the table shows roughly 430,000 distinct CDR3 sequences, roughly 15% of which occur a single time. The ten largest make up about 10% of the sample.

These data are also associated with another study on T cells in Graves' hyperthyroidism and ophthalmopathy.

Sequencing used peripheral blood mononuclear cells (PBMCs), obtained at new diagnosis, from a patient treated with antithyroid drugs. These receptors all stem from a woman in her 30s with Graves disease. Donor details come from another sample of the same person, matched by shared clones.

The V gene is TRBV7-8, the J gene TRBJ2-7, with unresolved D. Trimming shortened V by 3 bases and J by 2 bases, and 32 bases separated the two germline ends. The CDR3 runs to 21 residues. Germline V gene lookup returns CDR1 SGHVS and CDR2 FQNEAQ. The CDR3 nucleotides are TGTGCCAGCAGCTTGGTTGGGATTAGCCCGAACTCAATTTTCCCTACCTACGAGCAGTACTTC. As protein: CASSLVGISPNSIFPTYEQYF. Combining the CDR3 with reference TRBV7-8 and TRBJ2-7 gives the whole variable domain GAGVSQSPRYKVAKRGQDVALRCDPISGHVSLFWYQQALGQGPEFLTYFQNEAQLDKSGLPSDRFFAERPEGSVSTLKIQRTQQEDSAVYLCASSLVGISPNSIFPTYEQYFGPGTRLTVT.

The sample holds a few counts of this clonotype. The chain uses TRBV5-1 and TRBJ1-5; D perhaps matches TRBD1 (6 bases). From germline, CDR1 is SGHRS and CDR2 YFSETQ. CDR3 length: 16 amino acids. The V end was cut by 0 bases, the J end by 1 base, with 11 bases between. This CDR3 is CASSLGGGGSNQPQHF. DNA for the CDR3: TGCGCCAGCAGCTTGGGAGGGGGTGGAAGCAATCAGCCCCAGCATTTT.

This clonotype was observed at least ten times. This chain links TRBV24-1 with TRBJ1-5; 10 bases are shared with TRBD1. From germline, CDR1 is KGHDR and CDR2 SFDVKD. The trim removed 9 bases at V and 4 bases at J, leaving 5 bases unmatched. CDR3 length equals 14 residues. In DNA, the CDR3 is TGTGCCACCCGAGGGGGACAGGGGAATCAGCCCCAGCATTTT. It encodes CATRGGQGNQPQHF.

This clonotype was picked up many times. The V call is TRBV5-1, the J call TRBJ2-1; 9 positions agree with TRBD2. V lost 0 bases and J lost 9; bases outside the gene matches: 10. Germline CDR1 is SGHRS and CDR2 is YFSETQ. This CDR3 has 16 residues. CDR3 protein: CASSLGRLAGTPEQFF. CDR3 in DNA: TGCGCCAGCAGCTTGGGTAGGCTAGCGGGAACGCCTGAGCAGTTCTTC.

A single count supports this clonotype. The CDR3 DNA sequence: TGTGCCACCAGCAGAGAGTCCTATGGCTACACCTTC. The encoded protein is CATSRESYGYTF. The chain combines TRBV15 with TRBJ1-2; D gene unclear. Germline-derived CDR1 and CDR2 are LNHNV and YYDKDF (reference sequence). Trimming removed 0 bases at V and 4 bases at J, with 3 bases between. The CDR3 is made up of 12 amino acids.

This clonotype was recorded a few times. The CDR3 coding sequence is TGTGCCAGCGCGCCGACGTGGAATTCACCCCTCCACTTT. It encodes CASAPTWNSPLHF. V is TRBV6-1 and J is TRBJ1-6; no clear D. Deletions cut 8 bases from V and 7 bases from J, with 12 bases between. CDR3 length: 13 residues. CDR1 and CDR2 from the germline V gene are MNHNS and SASEGT.

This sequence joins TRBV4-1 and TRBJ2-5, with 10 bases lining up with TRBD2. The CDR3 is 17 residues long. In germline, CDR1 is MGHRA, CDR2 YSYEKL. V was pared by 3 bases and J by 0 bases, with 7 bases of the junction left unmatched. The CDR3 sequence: CASSQASGSLYQETQYF. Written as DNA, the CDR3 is TGCGCCAGCAGCCAGGCTAGCGGGAGCCTGTACCAAGAGACCCAGTACTTC.

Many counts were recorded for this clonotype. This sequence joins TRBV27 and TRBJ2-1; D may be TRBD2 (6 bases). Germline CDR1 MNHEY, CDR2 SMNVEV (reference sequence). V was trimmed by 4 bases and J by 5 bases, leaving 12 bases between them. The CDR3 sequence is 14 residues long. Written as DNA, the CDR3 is TGTGCCAGCAGTTCCGGTAGCGGACACAATGAGCAGTTCTTC. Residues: CASSSGSGHNEQFF.